The T cell receptor (beta chain) described here comes from a study of T cell repertoires in ileal Crohn's disease. On the study more broadly: At surgery, under 40% of patients smoked, with median disease duration approximately 7.3 years. About half received postoperative treatment, some ten with thiopurines and under 20 anti-TNF. Points from the study as a whole: Active smokers at surgery had more clonal expansions than non-smokers.

Time point: inflamed ileum from the surgical specimen. The protocol was immunoSEQ multiplex PCR, while the TCRdb copy is restricted to in-frame clones and leaves out a portion. This table holds 5,400 or so clones, 82% found once. Concerning this clone itself: What it recognizes is unknown.

This CDR3 is built from 13 residues. Germline V gives CDR1 SQVTM, CDR2 ANQGSEA. Deletions cut 6 bases from V and 3 bases from J, with 15 bases between. The source of this sequence is an adult with Crohn's disease. The chain links TRBV29-1 to TRBJ2-7; a possible D gene is TRBD2 (5 bases). Sample: ileal tissue. The DNA of the CDR3 is TGCAGCGTGGAGGCAGAAGGATACTACGAGCAGTACTTC. As protein: CSVEAEGYYEQYF.